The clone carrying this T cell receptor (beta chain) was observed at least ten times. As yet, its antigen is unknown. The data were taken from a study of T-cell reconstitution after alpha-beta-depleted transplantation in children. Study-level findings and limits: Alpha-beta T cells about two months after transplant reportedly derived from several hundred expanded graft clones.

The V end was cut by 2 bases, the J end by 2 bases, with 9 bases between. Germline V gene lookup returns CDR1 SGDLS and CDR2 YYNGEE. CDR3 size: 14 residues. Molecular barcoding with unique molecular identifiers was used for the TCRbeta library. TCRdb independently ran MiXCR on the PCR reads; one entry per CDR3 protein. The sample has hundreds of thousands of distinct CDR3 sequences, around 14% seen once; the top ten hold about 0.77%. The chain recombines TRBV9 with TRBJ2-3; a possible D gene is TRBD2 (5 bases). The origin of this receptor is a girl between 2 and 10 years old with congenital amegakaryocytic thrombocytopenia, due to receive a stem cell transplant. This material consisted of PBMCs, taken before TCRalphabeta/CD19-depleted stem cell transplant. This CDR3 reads CASSVDGLTDTQYF. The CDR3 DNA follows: TGTGCCAGCAGCGTTGACGGACTCACAGATACGCAGTATTTT.